A single sample gave rise to the 31 T cell receptor beta chains below, sequenced in a study of PD-L1 blockade in urothelial cancer. The time point: pretreatment peripheral blood. Clones were read by immunoSEQ multiplex PCR, and TCRdb kept only the in-frame ones, dropping some. The table has around 130,000 clones, roughly 83% seen once. The sequencing used PBMCs, collected around atezolizumab (anti-PD-L1) treatment. The receptors come from a man aged 50 to 60 with urothelial cancer.

This clone came up once. This sequence joins TRBV5-4 and TRBJ2-3, with 8 bases that match TRBD2. The junction had 10 bases not matched to a gene; V was cut back by 3 bases and J by 4 bases. Germline-derived CDR1 and CDR2 are SGHNT and YYREEE (reference sequence). The CDR3 is made up of 16 amino acids. The CDR3 spells CASSWPGTSAPDTQYF. The CDR3 DNA follows: TGTGCCAGCAGCTGGCCCGGGACTAGTGCTCCAGATACGCAGTATTTT.

The J gene is TRBJ1-2, the V gene TRBV7-3; maybe TRBD1 (5 bases). The ends were cut back, 7 bases at V and 3 bases at J, with 18 bases in the middle. Looked up from germline, CDR1 is SGHTA and CDR2 is FQGTGA. The CDR3 loop spans 15 amino acids. CDR3 in amino acids: CASTPGVGGYYGYTF. Written as DNA, the CDR3 is TGTGCCAGCACCCCAGGCGTCGGGGGATACTATGGCTACACCTTC.

This clone was seen at least ten times. The chain couples TRBV6-4 to TRBJ2-2; TRBD1 agrees at 9 bases. The V segment lost 6 bases and the J segment 4 bases; nucleotides outside the gene matches: 3. The germline V gene encodes CDR1 MRHNA and CDR2 SNTAGT. The CDR3 extends over 14 amino acids. CDR3 coding DNA: TGTGCCAGCAGCCAGGGACAGGGCACCGGGGAGCTGTTTTTT. Encoded protein: CASSQGQGTGELFF.

V and J are TRBV19 and TRBJ2-2, with 8 nucleotides matching TRBD1. Germline CDR1 LNHDA, CDR2 SQIVND (reference sequence). V lost 6 bases, J lost 0 bases, and 21 bases stayed unmatched. This CDR3 region has 21 residues. In nucleotides, the CDR3 is TGTGCCAGTAGCATGGGGACCGGGACAGGATACGCCCGGCCGAACACCGGGGAGCTGTTTTTT. It translates to CASSMGTGTGYARPNTGELFF.

This chain links TRBV28 with TRBJ2-1; 7 positions agree with TRBD2. The V segment lost 5 bases and the J segment 4 bases; nucleotides outside the gene matches: 14. The CDR3 is 17 amino acids. Germline values: CDR1 MDHEN, CDR2 SYDVKM. For the CDR3, the DNA is TGTGCCAGCAGTCCTCTAGCGGCGAAGGGTGAATACAATGAGCAGTTCTTC. Translated, it gives CASSPLAAKGEYNEQFF.

The chain is built from TRBV5-1 and TRBJ2-2; tentative D call: TRBD1 (6 bases). Trimming cost V 2 bases and J 5 bases, with 19 bases left between them. This CDR3 has 17 residues. From germline, CDR1 is SGHRS and CDR2 YFSETQ. The CDR3 spells CASSFPEGQSYTGELFF. CDR3 DNA: TGCGCCAGCAGCTTCCCGGAAGGACAGAGTTATACCGGGGAGCTGTTTTTT.

This chain uses TRBV18 with TRBJ2-3; D ambiguous. V was cut by 3 bases and J by 4 bases, with 20 bases left in between. CDR1 and CDR2 (germline): KGHSH, LQKENI. CDR3 length: 17 residues. The CDR3 here is CASSPYRLDNGADTQYF. As DNA, the CDR3 is TGTGCCAGCTCACCCTACCGCCTAGATAATGGCGCAGATACGCAGTATTTT. The full variable domain, with the rest looked up from reference TRBV18 and TRBJ2-3, is NAGVMQNPRHLVRRRGQEARLRCSPMKGHSHVYWYRQLPEEGLKFMVYLQKENIIDESGMPKERFSAEFPKEGPSILRIQQVVRGDSAAYFCASSPYRLDNGADTQYFGPGTRLTVL.

The gene calls are TRBV19 and TRBJ1-4, with TRBD1 matching 7 bases. Germline V lookup: CDR1 LNHDA, CDR2 SQIVND (reference sequence). The CDR3 spans 17 residues. V gave up 7 bases and J gave up 4 bases; unmatched junction bases: 15. CDR3 sequence (DNA): TGTGCCAGTACCCCCCGGGACAGAGCTCCAAATAATGAAAAACTGTTTTTT. It encodes CASTPRDRAPNNEKLFF. Filled out from reference TRBV19 and TRBJ1-4, the complete variable domain reads DGGITQSPKYLFRKEGQNVTLSCEQNLNHDAMYWYRQDPGQGLRLIYYSQIVNDFQKGDIAEGYSVSREKKESFPLTVTSAQKNPTAFYLCASTPRDRAPNNEKLFFGSGTQLSVL.

The chain couples TRBV29-1 to TRBJ1-2; 7 bases agree with TRBD1. J was trimmed by 8 bases and V by 7 bases; bases with no gene match: 10. Per the germline V gene, CDR1 is SQVTM and CDR2 is ANQGSEA. The CDR3 is made up of 12 amino acids. This chain's CDR3 is CSAPFEGGGYTF. The CDR3 DNA follows: TGCAGCGCCCCGTTTGAAGGGGGCGGCTACACCTTC. The whole variable domain, filled in from reference TRBV29-1 and TRBJ1-2, reads SAVISQKPSRDICQRGTSLTIQCQVDSQVTMMFWYRQQPGQSLTLIATANQGSEATYESGFVIDKFPISRPNLTFSTLTVSNMSPEDSSIYLCSAPFEGGGYTFGSGTRLTVV.

The chain joins TRBV19 to TRBJ1-3; maybe TRBD1 (6 bases). Germline CDR1 is LNHDA and CDR2 is SQIVND (reference sequence). With 3 bases removed from V and 7 bases from J, the gap between germline ends came to 13 bases. This CDR3 is built from 14 residues. The CDR3 DNA sequence: TGTGCCAGTAGTATCAGGGGACCGAGGAACACCATATATTTT. Its protein is CASSIRGPRNTIYF.

Comment on this clone: A junction end diverges from the germline sequence, so it may reflect a read error. J is TRBJ1-2 and V is TRBV30, with D possibly matching TRBD1 (5 bases). This CDR3 region has 13 residues. Germline V gives CDR1 GTSNPN, CDR2 SVGIG (reference sequence). The CDR3 nucleotides are TGTGCCTGGAGTCCGGGACTCAAGGTCGGGGCCTCCTTC. This encodes CAWSPGLKVGASF.

The V and J genes are TRBV30 and TRBJ2-1; D may be TRBD2 (5 bases). V lost 3 bases to trimming and J lost 6 bases, with 15 bases between them. The CDR3 is 14 residues long. Germline lookup yields CDR1 GTSNPN and CDR2 SVGIG (reference sequence). CDR3 sequence (DNA): TGTGCCTGGAGCCCCATCCCGCTAGCCAATGAGCAGTTCTTC. It specifies CAWSPIPLANEQFF.

The CDR3 DNA follows: TGTGCCAGCAGCTTGGAACTAGCGGTAATTGAGACCCAGTACTTC. It encodes CASSLELAVIETQYF. The gene calls are TRBV5-5 and TRBJ2-5, with 8 bases matching TRBD2. The CDR3 totals 15 residues. Looked up from germline, CDR1 is SGHKS and CDR2 is YYEKEE (reference sequence). The trim removed 0 bases at V and 5 bases at J, leaving 6 bases unmatched.

A single count supports this clone. The chain employs TRBV4-1 and TRBJ2-7; TRBD2 agrees at 7 bases. In germline, CDR1 is MGHRA, CDR2 YSYEKL. This CDR3 is built from 15 residues. J gave up 4 bases and V 2 bases, and 8 bases lay outside the gene matches. The CDR3 region has the DNA TGCGCCAGCAGCCAACAGGCGGGGGTAGCTTACGAGCAGTACTTC. This encodes CASSQQAGVAYEQYF.

This clone was detected only a few times. V is TRBV5-1 and J is TRBJ1-1; maybe TRBD1 (6 bases). Trimming removed 0 bases at V and 0 bases at J, with 6 bases between. The CDR3 is 14 residues long. In germline, CDR1 is SGHRS, CDR2 YFSETQ. The CDR3 spells CASSLGTVNTEAFF. Written as DNA, the CDR3 is TGCGCCAGCAGCTTGGGGACAGTGAACACTGAAGCTTTCTTT. Supplemented by reference TRBV5-1 and TRBJ1-1, the full variable domain reads KAGVTQTPRYLIKTRGQQVTLSCSPISGHRSVSWYQQTPGQGLQFLFEYFSETQRNKGNFPGRFSGRQFSNSRSEMNVSTLELGDSALYLCASSLGTVNTEAFFGQGTRLTVV.

J is TRBJ2-3 and V is TRBV6-6; 13 bases fit TRBD2. The CDR3 consists of 15 residues. Looked up from germline, CDR1 is MNHNY and CDR2 is SVGAGI (reference sequence). Germline trimming cut 6 bases from V and 3 bases from J; bases unmatched to any gene: 3. CDR3 amino acids: CASRLGLAGTDTQYF. DNA of the CDR3: TGTGCCAGCAGGCTGGGACTAGCGGGAACAGATACGCAGTATTTT.

This chain links TRBV30 with TRBJ2-2; 7 bases agree with TRBD2. The V gene's germline CDR1 is GTSNPN and CDR2 SVGIG (reference sequence). After removal of 3 bases from V and 7 bases from J, the junction contained 11 bases not matched to a gene. The CDR3 totals 15 residues. DNA of the CDR3: TGTGCCTGGAGAACTAGGCTAGCGGTTAACGGGGAGCTGTTTTTT. Translated, it gives CAWRTRLAVNGELFF.

The V gene is TRBV10-3, the J gene TRBJ2-2; D tentatively reads TRBD1 or TRBD2 (6 bases each). The ends were cut back, 10 bases at V and 8 bases at J, with 17 bases in the middle. The CDR3 has 13 amino acids. Germline lookup yields CDR1 ENHRY and CDR2 SYGVKD. CDR3 in amino acids: CATRGGTLGELFF. Written as DNA, the CDR3 is TGTGCCACCAGGGGAGGTACTCTAGGGGAGCTGTTTTTT.

V gene TRBV29-1 combines with J gene TRBJ1-4, with a weak D call TRBD1 (6 bases). Trimming left V 7 bases short and J 0 bases short, with 21 bases between. Germline values: CDR1 SQVTM, CDR2 ANQGSEA. The CDR3 extends over 17 amino acids. In DNA, the CDR3 is TGCAGCGCAGAAAGGTCGGACAGAATTCCAACTAATGAAAAACTGTTTTTT. This codes for CSAERSDRIPTNEKLFF.

V is TRBV27 and J is TRBJ2-7; tentative D call: TRBD1 (5 bases). Germline CDR1 is MNHEY and CDR2 is SMNVEV (reference sequence). Trimming cost V 1 base and J 3 bases, with 13 bases left between them. The CDR3 extends over 15 amino acids. CDR3 amino acids: CASSLYRQPLYEQYF. The DNA of the CDR3 is TGTGCCAGCAGTTTATACAGGCAACCCCTCTACGAGCAGTACTTC.

This clone has only one observation. The genes are TRBV11-2 and TRBJ2-5, with D unresolved. V was pared by 2 bases and J by 5 bases, with 3 bases between. CDR3 length: 11 amino acids. Germline CDR1 SGHAT, CDR2 FQNNGV. CDR3 region: CASSLRETQYF. DNA of the CDR3: TGTGCCAGCAGCTTACGGGAGACCCAGTACTTC.

The chain links TRBV10-3 to TRBJ1-2; D remains ambiguous. V dropped 2 bases and J dropped 7 bases, with 8 bases sitting between them. In germline, CDR1 is ENHRY, CDR2 SYGVKD. The CDR3 is 12 residues long. CDR3: CAISEKAGGYTF. The CDR3 DNA reads TGTGCCATCAGTGAGAAGGCAGGTGGCTACACCTTC.

The CDR3 sequence: CASSPETSGSTDTQYF. CDR3 sequence (DNA): TGTGCCAGCTCACCTGAGACTAGCGGGAGCACAGATACGCAGTATTTT. The V call is TRBV18, the J call TRBJ2-3; 10 bases are a match to TRBD2. The CDR3 runs to 16 residues. CDR1 is KGHSH and CDR2 is LQKENI in the germline V gene. J lost 0 bases, V lost 3 bases, and 3 bases had no gene match.

DNA of the CDR3: TGTGCCAGCTCAAAGGGGACAGAAAATCAGCCCCAGCATTTT. Protein product: CASSKGTENQPQHF. The chain employs TRBV18 and TRBJ1-5; the match to TRBD1 covers 7 bases. Trimming took 5 bases from V and 4 from J; bases not matched to a gene: 5. The CDR3 runs 14 residues. The germline V gene encodes CDR1 KGHSH and CDR2 LQKENI.

The rearrangement links TRBV6-5 to TRBJ2-1; 11 bases fit TRBD1. This CDR3 has 15 amino acids. Unmatched junction bases numbered 3, after V lost 5 bases and J lost 3 bases. CDR1 is MNHEY and CDR2 is SVGAGI in the germline V gene. The CDR3 sequence: CASSRTGGFYNEQFF. The CDR3 region has the DNA TGTGCCAGCAGTCGGACAGGGGGCTTCTACAATGAGCAGTTCTTC.

The chain carries TRBV14 and TRBJ1-5; TRBD1 agrees at 9 bases. The junction had 8 bases not matched to a gene; V was cut back by 0 bases and J by 8 bases. The CDR3 covers 16 residues. The V gene's germline CDR1 is SGHDN and CDR2 FVKESK. The CDR3 DNA follows: TGTGCCAGCAGCCAAGATTGGGGACAGGGTACGAAGCCCCAGCATTTT. Translated: CASSQDWGQGTKPQHF.

V gene TRBV11-3 combines with J gene TRBJ2-4, with D possibly being TRBD1 (5 bases). The germline gives CDR1 SGHNT, CDR2 YENEEA. There are 15 residues in the CDR3. Trimming removed 1 base from V and 8 bases from J, with 15 bases in between. CDR3 sequence: CASSLGLGRADIQYF. DNA for the CDR3: TGTGCCAGCAGCTTAGGGTTGGGCAGGGCCGACATTCAGTACTTC.

This clone was counted a single time. For the CDR3, the DNA is TGTGCCAGCAGTGAAGCAGGAGGAAGCTGGAGCCACGAGCAGTACTTC. It encodes CASSEAGGSWSHEQYF. This chain joins TRBV6-1 and TRBJ2-7; perhaps TRBD2 as D (5 bases). This CDR3 is built from 16 residues. V lost 0 bases, J lost 5 bases, and 17 bases lay in between. The V gene's germline CDR1 is MNHNS and CDR2 SASEGT.

This clone was recorded once. The V call is TRBV27, the J call TRBJ1-5; the D is unclear. The germline CDR1 and CDR2 sequences are MNHEY and SMNVEV (reference sequence). V was pared by 5 bases and J by 7 bases, with 9 bases between. CDR3 size: 12 residues. The CDR3 DNA follows: TGTGCCAGCAGTCCCACGGGGCAGCCCCAGCATTTT. Its translation: CASSPTGQPQHF.

V and J are TRBV30 and TRBJ2-3; D unresolved. The V and J ends lost 1 base and 4 bases respectively, with 9 bases between them. The CDR3 extends over 13 amino acids. CDR1 and CDR2 from the germline V gene are GTSNPN and SVGIG (reference sequence). CDR3 coding DNA: TGTGCCTGGAGTGCAGTAAAATCAGATACGCAGTATTTT. Amino acid sequence: CAWSAVKSDTQYF.

The chain recombines TRBV5-4 with TRBJ1-4; TRBD1 aligns across 8 bases. Germline CDR1 SGHNT, CDR2 YYREEE (reference sequence). The CDR3 spans 15 residues. After removal of 2 bases from V and 4 bases from J, the junction contained 4 bases not matched to a gene. In DNA, the CDR3 is TGTGCCAGCAGCTTTCGGACAGGGATTAATGAAAAACTGTTTTTT. The encoded protein is CASSFRTGINEKLFF.